This T cell receptor (beta chain) was found in a study of cytomegalovirus exposure and HLA in healthy donors. Study details: Earlier sequencing of some 170 million T cells yielded 90 million to 140 million unique TCR beta sequences.

Researchers ran the PCR with 60 Vbeta and 13 Jbeta primers. The data were produced by immunoSEQ multiplex PCR, yet TCRdb's version contains in-frame clones alone and is incomplete. Here the sample spans about 200,000 clones, roughly 77% being singletons. Notes on this clone: No antigen is known for it.

General observations from the study: Listed as cytomegalovirus-associated were over 150 TCR beta chains. An observed cluster of highly shared sequence variants was recorded as a likely sequencing artifact. Researchers reportedly found TCR beta sequences accurately predicted most subjects' HLA-A and HLA-B alleles.

This receptor was identified in a male donor in good health and CMV-seropositive. Input material: PBMCs.

Here the CDR3 DNA reads TGCGCCAGCAGCTTGGGGGCAGGGGGCGGTACTGAAGCTTTCTTT. Its protein product is CASSLGAGGGTEAFF. The rearrangement uses TRBV5-1 and TRBJ1-1, with 8 bases aligning to TRBD1. CDR3 length equals 15 residues. The ends lost 0 bases at V and 5 bases at J; junction bases unmatched: 6. The V gene's germline CDR1 is SGHRS and CDR2 YFSETQ. The variable domain in full, with the rest retrieved from reference TRBV5-1 and TRBJ1-1, is KAGVTQTPRYLIKTRGQQVTLSCSPISGHRSVSWYQQTPGQGLQFLFEYFSETQRNKGNFPGRFSGRQFSNSRSEMNVSTLELGDSALYLCASSLGAGGGTEAFFGQGTRLTVV.